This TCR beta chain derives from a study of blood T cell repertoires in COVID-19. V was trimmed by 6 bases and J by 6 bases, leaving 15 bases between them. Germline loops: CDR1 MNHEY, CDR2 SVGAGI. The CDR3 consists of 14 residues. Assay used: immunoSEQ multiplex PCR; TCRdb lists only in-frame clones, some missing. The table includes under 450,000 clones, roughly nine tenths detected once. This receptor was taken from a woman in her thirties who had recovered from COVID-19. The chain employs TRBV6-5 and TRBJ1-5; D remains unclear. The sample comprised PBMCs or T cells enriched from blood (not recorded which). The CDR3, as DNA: TGTGCCAGCAGAAAGGATCGGGGAGTTCAGCCCCAGCATTTT. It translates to CASRKDRGVQPQHF.